What follows are 20 T cell receptor beta chains derived from one specimen sequenced in a study of control samples from healthy donors and cancer patients. Some clones are missing from TCRdb's copy, which holds only in-frame ones; the method was immunoSEQ multiplex PCR. The sample holds 65,000 to 95,000 clones, 75% to 90% seen once. Sequences were obtained from blood. Receptor source: a man in his fifties in good health.

The V and J genes are TRBV5-1 and TRBJ1-2; 7 bases are shared with TRBD1. V shed 0 bases, J shed 8 bases, and the junction held 10 bases outside the gene matches. The length of the CDR3 is 15 residues. Germline V gives CDR1 SGHRS, CDR2 YFSETQ. CDR3 sequence: CASSLDRGFLRGYTF. In DNA form, the CDR3 reads TGCGCCAGCAGCTTGGACAGGGGATTCTTAAGGGGCTACACCTTC.

The chain combines TRBV4-1 with TRBJ2-5, with 14 bases aligning to TRBD2. The CDR3 runs to 16 residues. V lost 4 bases, J lost 4 bases, and 5 bases stayed unmatched. Per germline, CDR1 MGHRA and CDR2 YSYEKL. This CDR3 reads CASSPRTSGGPETQYF. The DNA of the CDR3 is TGCGCCAGCAGCCCAAGGACTAGCGGGGGGCCAGAGACCCAGTACTTC.

This clone was detected only once. V is TRBV7-6 and J is TRBJ2-1; 10 nucleotides align to TRBD2. Trimming removed 1 base from V and 4 bases from J; junction bases left unmatched: 4. This CDR3 is 16 amino acids long. Germline CDR1 is SGHVS and CDR2 is FNYEAQ. The CDR3 sequence is CASSLDSGGLYNEQFF. In nucleotides, the CDR3 is TGTGCCAGCAGCTTAGATAGCGGGGGGTTATACAATGAGCAGTTCTTC.

The chain recombines TRBV19 with TRBJ2-3; D remains unclear. Trimming left V 6 bases short and J 2 bases short, with 12 bases between. This CDR3 contains 14 residues. Germline lookup yields CDR1 LNHDA and CDR2 SQIVND (reference sequence). The chain's CDR3 is CASRGLQLTDTQYF. The CDR3, as DNA: TGTGCCAGTAGAGGGCTGCAGCTCACAGATACGCAGTATTTT.

This chain uses TRBV30 with TRBJ2-7; D not certain. V lost 0 bases to trimming and J lost 1 base, with 19 bases between them. CDR3 length: 17 residues. Looked up from germline, CDR1 is GTSNPN and CDR2 is SVGIG (reference sequence). This chain's CDR3 is CAWSVVLSAPRSYEQYF. CDR3 nucleotide sequence: TGTGCCTGGAGTGTCGTTTTGAGCGCGCCCCGATCCTACGAGCAGTACTTC.

The V gene is TRBV6-5, the J gene TRBJ2-2, with D unclear. V lost 8 bases, J lost 0 bases, and 10 bases lay in between. CDR3 length: 14 amino acids. CDR1 is MNHEY, CDR2 SVGAGI, per germline. The CDR3 bases are TGTGCCAGCCGCCGTTTAACGAACACCGGGGAGCTGTTTTTT. Translation: CASRRLTNTGELFF.

The chain employs TRBV4-1 and TRBJ1-5; D may be TRBD1 (6 bases). The ends were cut back, 0 bases at V and 2 bases at J, with 20 bases in the middle. CDR1 MGHRA and CDR2 YSYEKL come from the germline V gene. CDR3 length equals 19 residues. CDR3 region: CASSQDSQGTRDRNQPQHF. CDR3 DNA sequence: TGCGCCAGCAGCCAAGATTCCCAGGGGACAAGGGATCGCAATCAGCCCCAGCATTTT.

The rearrangement joins TRBV27 to TRBJ2-3; no clear D. From germline, CDR1 is MNHEY and CDR2 SMNVEV (reference sequence). V lost 2 bases to trimming and J lost 4 bases, with 10 bases between them. The CDR3 is 14 residues long. CDR3 sequence: CASSLGQLPDTQYF. DNA for the CDR3: TGTGCCAGCAGTTTAGGTCAGTTACCAGATACGCAGTATTTT.

The chain recombines TRBV11-3 with TRBJ2-1; the match to TRBD1 covers 8 bases. Germline V gene data show CDR1 as SGHNT and CDR2 as YENEEA. The CDR3 covers 15 residues. Losses at the gene ends were 1 base for V and 9 bases for J; bases not matched to a gene: 8. The CDR3 DNA sequence: TGTGCCAGCAGCTTAGGGCAGGGGGCGTACGGTGAGCAGTTCTTC. It is translated as CASSLGQGAYGEQFF.

The chain's CDR3 is CASMLGQGNYEQYF. The CDR3 region has the DNA TGTGCCAGCATGTTGGGACAGGGAAACTACGAGCAGTACTTC. V usage is TRBV2 and J usage is TRBJ2-7, with TRBD1 matching 9 bases. Germline lookup yields CDR1 SNHLY and CDR2 FYNNEI. V lost 7 bases to trimming and J lost 3 bases; unmatched junction nucleotides: 7. The CDR3 runs to 14 residues.

V usage is TRBV5-8 and J usage is TRBJ1-5; D perhaps matches TRBD1 (6 bases). The V and J ends lost 4 bases and 0 bases respectively, with 11 bases between them. CDR3 length: 15 residues. Germline lookup yields CDR1 SGHTS and CDR2 YDEGEE. The CDR3 here is CASSPGVDSNQPQHF. CDR3 coding DNA: TGTGCCAGCAGCCCAGGGGTCGATAGCAATCAGCCCCAGCATTTT. Full variable domain (missing parts from reference TRBV5-8 and TRBJ1-5): EAGVTQSPTHLIKTRGQQATLRCSPISGHTSVYWYQQALGLGLQFLLWYDEGEERNRGNFPPRFSGRQFPNYSSELNVNALELEDSALYLCASSPGVDSNQPQHFGDGTRLSIL.

V gene TRBV30 combines with J gene TRBJ2-2; TRBD1 agrees at 8 bases. There are 14 residues in the CDR3. CDR1 is GTSNPN, CDR2 SVGIG, per germline (reference sequence). J lost 6 bases, V lost 4 bases, and 7 bases had no gene match. The CDR3 DNA follows: TGTGCCTGGACCGGGACAGGACGGGCCGGGGAGCTGTTTTTT. Translating it yields CAWTGTGRAGELFF.

This clone appeared once. The V and J genes are TRBV29-1 and TRBJ2-3; D might be TRBD2 (6 bases). This CDR3 has 13 amino acids. The ends were cut back, 4 bases at V and 0 bases at J, with 8 bases in the middle. Germline CDR1 is SQVTM and CDR2 is ANQGSEA. The CDR3 region has the DNA TGCAGCGTTGGTCGGGGGAGCACAGATACGCAGTATTTT. Protein product: CSVGRGSTDTQYF.

The V and J genes are TRBV27 and TRBJ1-2; 10 nucleotides match TRBD1. Germline CDR1 is MNHEY and CDR2 is SMNVEV (reference sequence). This CDR3 is 14 amino acids long. V lost 4 bases, J lost 8 bases, and 7 bases stayed unmatched. The CDR3 DNA reads TGTGCCAGCAGTTGGAGACAGGGGGCCGGGGGCTACACCTTC. It is translated as CASSWRQGAGGYTF.

The chain combines TRBV9 with TRBJ1-1; D gene ambiguous. Trimming shortened V by 3 bases and J by 8 bases, and 17 bases separated the two germline ends. Germline V CDR1 and CDR2: SGDLS, YYNGEE. The CDR3 has 14 amino acids. CDR3 in amino acids: CASSGLSWVAEAFF. The CDR3 nucleotides read TGTGCCAGCAGCGGACTCAGCTGGGTGGCCGAAGCTTTCTTT.

The chain joins TRBV19 to TRBJ2-7; the match to TRBD2 covers 8 bases. With 0 bases clipped from V and 9 bases from J, the junction kept 13 bases outside the gene matches. Germline CDR1 is LNHDA and CDR2 is SQIVND (reference sequence). The CDR3 consists of 16 residues. The CDR3 loop is CASSIDLSRGVLAQYF. In DNA, the CDR3 is TGTGCCAGTAGTATAGATCTATCGCGGGGGGTCCTTGCGCAGTACTTC.

The chain combines TRBV11-3 with TRBJ1-2; D not resolved. Germline V gives CDR1 SGHNT, CDR2 YENEEA. There are 12 residues in the CDR3. Trimming removed 5 bases at V and 7 bases at J, with 11 bases between. CDR3 DNA sequence: TGTGCCAGCAGCGACGGGGAGGTTGGCTACACCTTC. The encoded protein is CASSDGEVGYTF.

This clone has a single count. This chain connects TRBV29-1 to TRBJ1-1, with D possibly matching TRBD1 (6 bases). V lost 1 base and J 4 bases, leaving 16 bases between the germline ends. CDR1 is SQVTM, CDR2 ANQGSEA, per germline. The CDR3 has 15 amino acids. The CDR3 spells CSVEALNRAGTEAFF. The CDR3 DNA reads as TGCAGCGTTGAAGCACTAAACAGGGCGGGCACTGAAGCTTTCTTT.

The chain links TRBV19 to TRBJ2-2; the match to TRBD2 covers 8 bases. The V and J ends lost 5 bases and 1 base, in that order; junction bases with no gene match: 0. The CDR3 loop spans 14 amino acids. The germline V gene encodes CDR1 LNHDA and CDR2 SQIVND (reference sequence). In DNA, the CDR3 is TGTGCCAGTAGTCTAGCGGGGAACACCGGGGAGCTGTTTTTT. Its translation: CASSLAGNTGELFF.

This chain connects TRBV10-3 to TRBJ2-1, with a possible D match to TRBD2 (5 bases). The CDR3 spans 14 residues. Germline lookup yields CDR1 ENHRY and CDR2 SYGVKD. The ends were cut back, 6 bases at V and 2 bases at J, with 11 bases in the middle. CDR3 protein: CAISEPRAYNEQFF. CDR3 in DNA: TGTGCCATCAGCGAACCGCGGGCCTACAATGAGCAGTTCTTC.